This T cell receptor beta chain came from a study of cytomegalovirus exposure and HLA in healthy donors. Trimming took off 5 bases at V and 7 bases at J, with 6 bases between the two ends. The CDR3 runs to 12 residues. CDR1 SGHVS and CDR2 FNYEAQ come from the germline V gene. The PCR employed 60 Vbeta primers together with 13 Jbeta primers. Profiled with immunoSEQ multiplex PCR; TCRdb holds only in-frame clones, not every one. The repertoire consists of over 130,000 clones, with 61% occurring once and the leading ten covering around 1.9%. The receptor's source is a male donor in good health and CMV-seronegative. This chain uses TRBV7-6 with TRBJ1-6; D call uncertain. Sequencing was done on a sample of PBMCs. This CDR3 reads CASSRTNSPLHF. The CDR3 DNA reads as TGTGCCAGCAGCCGAACAAATTCACCCCTCCACTTT.